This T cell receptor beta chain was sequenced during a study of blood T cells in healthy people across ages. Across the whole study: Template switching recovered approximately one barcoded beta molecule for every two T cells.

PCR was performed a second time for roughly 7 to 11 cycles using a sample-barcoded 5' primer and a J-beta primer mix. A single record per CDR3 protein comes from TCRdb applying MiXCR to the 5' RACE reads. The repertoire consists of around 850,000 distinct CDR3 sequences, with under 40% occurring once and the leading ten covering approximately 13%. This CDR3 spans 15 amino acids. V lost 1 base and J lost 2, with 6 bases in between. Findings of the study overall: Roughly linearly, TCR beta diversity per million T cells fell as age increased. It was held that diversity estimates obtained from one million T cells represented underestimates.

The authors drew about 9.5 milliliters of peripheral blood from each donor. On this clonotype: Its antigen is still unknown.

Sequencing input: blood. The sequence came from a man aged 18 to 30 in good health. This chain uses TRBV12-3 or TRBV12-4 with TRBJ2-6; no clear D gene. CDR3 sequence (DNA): TGTGCCAGCAGTTTAGGGTACCCTGGGGCCAACGTCCTGACTTTC. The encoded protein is CASSLGYPGANVLTF.